This entry lists 20 T cell receptor beta chains sequenced from one sample in a study of T cells after yellow fever vaccination. TCRdb reprocessed the 5' RACE reads via MiXCR and lists one record per CDR3 protein. The table has 340,000 or so distinct CDR3 sequences, about 12% seen once; the top ten hold about 3%. The sample here was CD4+ T cells sorted from PBMCs, taken 15 days after the yellow fever booster vaccination. These receptors all come from a young man who received the YFV17D yellow fever vaccine.

This clonotype was found a few times. This rearrangement joins TRBV2 to TRBJ1-5, with D unclear. The CDR3 runs 16 residues. Looked up from germline, CDR1 is SNHLY and CDR2 is FYNNEI. V was cut by 2 bases and J by 2 bases, with 13 bases left in between. The CDR3 loop is CASSEIEWEGNQPQHF. CDR3 sequence (DNA): TGTGCCAGCAGTGAAATTGAATGGGAGGGCAATCAGCCCCAGCATTTT.

The V gene is TRBV7-2, the J gene TRBJ1-2; weak D call: TRBD1 (6 bases). There are 14 residues in the CDR3. From germline, CDR1 is SGHTA and CDR2 FQGNSA. Trimming left V 1 base short and J 5 bases short, with 11 bases between. The DNA for the CDR3 is TGTGCCAGCAGCTTAGTGCGGACAGAGTATGGCTACACCTTC. As protein: CASSLVRTEYGYTF.

This clonotype was recorded a few times. The chain uses TRBV20-1 and TRBJ2-7; weak D call: TRBD2 (6 bases). Trimming removed 0 bases at V and 2 bases at J, with 14 bases between. CDR1 and CDR2 (germline): DFQATT, SNEGSKA (reference sequence). The CDR3 is 15 amino acids. Written as DNA, the CDR3 is TGCAGTGCTAGAGATTACGGGGGAATCACCTACGAGCAGTACTTC. Amino acids: CSARDYGGITYEQYF.

The rearrangement uses TRBV28 and TRBJ1-1; weak D call: TRBD1 (6 bases). CDR1 and CDR2 from the germline V gene are MDHEN and SYDVKM. The CDR3 contains 11 residues. The V gene lost 6 bases and the J gene lost 12 bases, with 14 bases spanning the gap. CDR3 in amino acids: CASRKGDIPFF. Here the CDR3 DNA reads TGTGCCAGCAGAAAGGGGGACATTCCTTTCTTT.

The V gene is TRBV4-1, the J gene TRBJ2-4, with 7 nucleotides matching TRBD1. The CDR3 consists of 18 residues. Germline loops: CDR1 MGHRA, CDR2 YSYEKL. The V segment lost 1 base and the J segment 0 bases; nucleotides outside the gene matches: 9. In DNA, the CDR3 is TGCGCCAGCAGCCAAGCCAGGACAGGAGATCTAGCCAAAAACATTCAGTACTTC. This translates into CASSQARTGDLAKNIQYF.

The chain couples TRBV6-1 to TRBJ2-4; 7 nucleotides align to TRBD1. The germline gives CDR1 MNHNS, CDR2 SASEGT. This CDR3 region has 14 residues. The junction had 5 bases not matched to a gene; V was cut back by 3 bases and J by 6 bases. The CDR3 loop is CASSDLTGVNIQYF. CDR3 nucleotide sequence: TGTGCCAGCAGTGACTTAACAGGGGTAAACATTCAGTACTTC.

This clonotype was counted ten times or more. The genes are TRBV7-2 and TRBJ2-1; TRBD2 aligns across 7 bases. CDR3 size: 18 residues. Germline CDR1 SGHTA, CDR2 FQGNSA. V trimming: 1 base; J trimming: 8 bases; junction bases outside the gene matches: 17. The chain's CDR3 is CASSLGRRGGRFVDEQFF. The CDR3 nucleotides read TGTGCCAGCAGCTTAGGGAGGCGCGGGGGAAGGTTCGTCGATGAGCAGTTCTTC. The complete variable domain, with remaining parts taken from reference TRBV7-2 and TRBJ2-1, reads GAGVSQSPSNKVTEKGKDVELRCDPISGHTALYWYRQSLGQGLEFLIYFQGNSAPDKSGLPSDRFSAERTGGSVSTLTIQRTQQEDSAVYLCASSLGRRGGRFVDEQFFGPGTRLTVL.

This clonotype was found many times. V usage is TRBV4-3 and J usage is TRBJ2-3; 9 bases align to TRBD2. The CDR3 spans 16 residues. V dropped 0 bases and J dropped 5; count of bases not matched to a gene: 6. Germline V gene sequence: CDR1 LGHNA, CDR2 YSLEER. The chain's CDR3 is CASSQEEAGGLDTQYF. CDR3 nucleotide sequence: TGCGCCAGCAGCCAAGAGGAAGCGGGGGGTTTAGATACGCAGTATTTT.

The sample holds a few counts of this clonotype. The chain links TRBV11-2 to TRBJ2-2; D perhaps matches TRBD1 (6 bases). This CDR3 contains 14 residues. V shed 3 bases and J shed 6 bases, with 11 bases lying between them. The germline gives CDR1 SGHAT, CDR2 FQNNGV. The DNA for the CDR3 is TGTGCCAGCAGCTTTAACAGGGTCGCCGGGGAGCTGTTTTTT. Translating gives CASSFNRVAGELFF.

This chain connects TRBV15 to TRBJ2-3; 11 bases match TRBD2. The J segment lost 3 bases and the V segment lost 6 bases, leaving 5 bases of the junction unmatched. The CDR3 is 15 residues long. Germline V CDR1 and CDR2: LNHNV, YYDKDF (reference sequence). For the CDR3, the DNA is TGTGCCACCAGGAATAGCGGGGGGGCTACAGATACGCAGTATTTT. Translation: CATRNSGGATDTQYF.

The V gene is TRBV5-1, the J gene TRBJ2-1, with 7 bases aligning to TRBD1. V lost 0 bases to trimming and J lost 9 bases; unmatched junction nucleotides: 3. CDR1 is SGHRS and CDR2 is YFSETQ in the germline V gene. The CDR3 totals 13 residues. CDR3 loop: CASSLEGASEQFF. In DNA, the CDR3 is TGCGCCAGCAGCTTGGAGGGGGCTAGTGAGCAGTTCTTC.

In this sample, this clonotype turned up many times. CDR3 nucleotides: TGTGCCAGCAGCTCTCAGGTATCGACTGAAGCTTTCTTT. Its translation: CASSSQVSTEAFF. The rearrangement uses TRBV11-2 and TRBJ1-1, with unresolved D. Per germline, CDR1 SGHAT and CDR2 FQNNGV. The CDR3 spans 13 residues. Trimming cost V 4 bases and J 5 bases, with 11 bases left between them.

The sample holds a few counts of this clonotype. The chain couples TRBV5-1 to TRBJ2-3; TRBD1 agrees at 9 bases. CDR3 length: 14 amino acids. Trimming took 4 bases from V and 3 from J; bases not matched to a gene: 3. Looked up from germline, CDR1 is SGHRS and CDR2 is YFSETQ. The CDR3 sequence is CASSGGQGTDTQYF. The CDR3 DNA is TGCGCCAGCAGCGGGGGACAGGGAACAGATACGCAGTATTTT.

This clonotype has more than one count but fewer than ten. The conserved closing phenylalanine or tryptophan is absent in this CDR3, likely reflecting a read error. The rearrangement joins TRBV29-1 to TRBJ1-1, with 7 bases identical to TRBD1. Germline V gene sequence: CDR1 SQVTM, CDR2 ANQGSEA. The CDR3 contains 15 residues. V dropped 3 bases and J dropped 0; count of bases not matched to a gene: 7. The CDR3 coding sequence is TGCAGCGTTGATTTTCCGGGACAGATGAACACTGAAGCTTTCCTT. It translates to CSVDFPGQMNTEAFL.

This clonotype was observed a handful of times. The chain recombines TRBV7-8 with TRBJ1-1, with a possible D match to TRBD1 (6 bases). The CDR3 runs to 15 residues. Germline V lookup: CDR1 SGHVS, CDR2 FQNEAQ. The germline V and J ends were trimmed by 5 bases and 3 bases, with 16 bases remaining between them. The CDR3 reads CASSRREGVDTEAFF. The CDR3 DNA reads as TGTGCCAGCAGCCGCAGGGAGGGGGTGGACACTGAAGCTTTCTTT.

This clonotype was detected a few times. V gene TRBV5-4 combines with J gene TRBJ2-5; 8 bases map to TRBD2. After removal of 2 bases from V and 2 bases from J, the junction contained 5 bases not matched to a gene. The CDR3 runs 15 residues. Per germline, CDR1 SGHNT and CDR2 YYREEE (reference sequence). CDR3 DNA sequence: TGTGCCAGCAGCTTCCCCGGGACTAGGCAAGAGACCCAGTACTTC. The encoded protein is CASSFPGTRQETQYF.

This CDR3 is CASRPLPGQGGETQYF. The CDR3 nucleotides are TGTGCCAGCAGACCCCTTCCGGGACAGGGAGGAGAGACCCAGTACTTC. The J gene is TRBJ2-5, the V gene TRBV7-2; 9 nucleotides agree with TRBD1. The CDR3 runs to 16 residues. Germline CDR1 SGHTA, CDR2 FQGNSA. V trimming: 6 bases; J trimming: 4 bases; junction bases outside the gene matches: 12.

Written as DNA, the CDR3 is TGTGCCAGCAGCCTAAGTAACAATGAGCAGTTCTTC. The encoded protein is CASSLSNNEQFF. The rearrangement links TRBV11-3 to TRBJ2-1, with no clear D. From germline, CDR1 is SGHNT and CDR2 YENEEA. The CDR3 spans 12 residues. Between the trimmed V and J ends, which lost 5 bases and 5 bases, there was a span of 7 bases.

This clonotype was seen a few times. The chain joins TRBV5-1 to TRBJ1-4, with D tentatively TRBD1 (6 bases). The ends were cut back, 5 bases at V and 3 bases at J, with 11 bases in the middle. The CDR3 loop spans 14 amino acids. The germline CDR1 and CDR2 sequences are SGHRS and YFSETQ. CDR3 residues: CASRGGPANEKLFF. The CDR3 nucleotides read TGCGCCAGCAGGGGGGGGCCAGCTAATGAAAAACTGTTTTTT.

This sequence joins TRBV7-2 and TRBJ2-5, with TRBD2 identical over 11 bases. The V gene end was trimmed by 0 bases and the J gene end by 2 bases; junction bases not matched to a gene: 2. The CDR3 loop spans 16 amino acids. From germline, CDR1 is SGHTA and CDR2 FQGNSA. CDR3 DNA: TGTGCCAGCAGCTTAGCGCTAGCGGGGGGACAAGAGACCCAGTACTTC. This sequence encodes CASSLALAGGQETQYF.